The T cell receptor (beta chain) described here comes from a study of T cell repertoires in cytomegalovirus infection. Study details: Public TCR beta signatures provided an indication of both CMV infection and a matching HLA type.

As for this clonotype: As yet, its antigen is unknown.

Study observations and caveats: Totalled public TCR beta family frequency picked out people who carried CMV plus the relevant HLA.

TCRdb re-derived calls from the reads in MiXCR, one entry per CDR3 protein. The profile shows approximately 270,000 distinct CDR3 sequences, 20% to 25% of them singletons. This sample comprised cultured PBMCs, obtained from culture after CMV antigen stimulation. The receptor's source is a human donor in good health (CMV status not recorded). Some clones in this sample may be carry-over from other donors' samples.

CDR3 DNA sequence: TGCGCCAGCAGCCAAGACACAGGGCCTTCCTATGGCTACACCTTC. This gives the protein CASSQDTGPSYGYTF. The V gene is TRBV4-1, the J gene TRBJ1-2; tentative D call: TRBD1 (6 bases). The CDR3 consists of 15 residues. Trimming took 0 bases from V and 4 from J, leaving 12 bases between them. From germline, CDR1 is MGHRA and CDR2 YSYEKL.